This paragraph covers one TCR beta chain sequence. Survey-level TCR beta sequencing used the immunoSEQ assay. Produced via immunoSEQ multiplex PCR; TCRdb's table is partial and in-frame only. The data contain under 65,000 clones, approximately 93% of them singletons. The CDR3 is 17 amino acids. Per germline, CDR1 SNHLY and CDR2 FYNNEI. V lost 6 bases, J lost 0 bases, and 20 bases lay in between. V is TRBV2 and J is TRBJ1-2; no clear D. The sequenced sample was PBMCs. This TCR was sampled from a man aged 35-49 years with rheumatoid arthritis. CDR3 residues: CASRARAPRVSNYGYTF. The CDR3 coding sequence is TGTGCCAGCAGAGCACGGGCCCCTAGGGTTTCTAACTATGGCTACACCTTC.